This TCR beta chain was identified during a study of blood T cells in healthy people across ages (dated by TCRdb to between 2015 and 2017). A note on the overall study: Template switching captured roughly one uniquely barcoded TCR beta cDNA molecule per two T cells in model experiments. Age-related changes in TCR beta repertoire diversity were measured in the study by deep sequencing normalized with unique cDNA molecular identifiers. Donors of different ages were randomly distributed across sequencing lanes to avoid experimental bias. Four age groups were formed from the donors: young (average roughly 16 years), middle-aged (approximately 39), aged (around 62) and long-lived (around 82). Two additional independent replicas of 1 million unique cDNA reads from the same blood draw were analyzed for two donors (one aged 18 to 30 and one aged 80 or older).

Comments on this clonotype: This receptor's antigen is unknown. No qualities accompany the bases; no much larger clone lies one base away.

Inclusive of the bounding cysteine and phenylalanine, the CDR3 is 15 residues long. The sequence is cut down to CDR3 DNA, 45 bases in frame from base 1. Reading the germline V gene (reference sequence) gives CDR1 DFQATT and CDR2 SNEGSKA. V is cut by 0 bases and J by 7 bases, and the space between the germline ends is 15 bases. Overall study outcomes, separate from this receptor: The long-lived group showed more naive CD4+ T cells, fewer expanded clones and increased TCR diversity than the aged group, suggesting age selection. Because the CMV infection status of the donors was unknown, age-related changes in expanded clonotypes may potentially have been confounded. Total diversity estimates from one million sequenced T cells were considered lower bounds and underestimates. The percentage of naive T cells measured by flow cytometry correlated strongly with observed TCR beta diversity. As age increased, observed TCR beta diversity per million T cells dropped in a roughly linear way, and a significant reduction was already evident by age 40. Since profiling was done on bulk unsorted PBMCs, naive and antigen-experienced compartments could not be conclusively compared.

Library generation was performed with 5' RACE. Reads for this sample came from an Illumina HiSeq 2500. A second PCR of roughly 6 to 12 cycles was run with a J-beta primer mix and a sample-barcoded 5' primer. Each TCR beta cDNA molecule received a unique molecular identifier from a template-switch 5' adaptor carrying 12 random nucleotides. At least 2.5 million CDR3-containing paired-end reads were obtained from each sample. The Mint cDNA synthesis kit, primed by a TRBC-specific oligonucleotide, was used to synthesize first-strand cDNA from all RNA. After uracil-DNA glycosylase treatment, a first 18-cycle PCR used universal primers M1SS and BC2_uni_R on all cDNA. In the original analysis: For normalization, 1 million high-quality reads were randomly selected from each sample, with every read carrying a distinct molecular identifier. Instead of being binned into consensus sequences, reads that shared molecular identifiers were thrown out. MiTCR, with a Q25 quality threshold and the strictest error-elimination algorithm, was used for CDR3 identification, clonotype clustering and error correction. A nonparametric unseen species model with Euler transformation was used to estimate lower-bound total TCR beta diversity. Using fastp trimming at Q25 and MiXCR clonotype assembly, TCRdb reanalyzed the public sequencing data and kept in-frame beta chains. Rows are combined by CDR3 protein, so each entry shows the most common genes and DNA. The V and J calls and clone size are TCRdb's, not the authors'. Here the sample has over 600,000 distinct CDR3 sequences; about 21% occur a single time. The ten largest clones represent 3% to 4.5% of the sample.

Systemically healthy Caucasian individuals from Russia, around 38 in total and aged roughly 6 to 100 years, were included as donors. Each donor gave 8 to 10 milliliters of peripheral blood, collected into EDTA-treated Vacutainer tubes. Ficoll-Paque density-gradient centrifugation was used to isolate PBMCs, with at least 7 million per sample. Trizol reagent was used to extract total RNA from PBMCs, with at least 6 micrograms per sample. For every donor, flow cytometry on a PBMC aliquot measured the percentage of naive CD45RAhigh/CD27high T cells. Sequencing was performed on blood. The V and J genes are TRBV20-1 and TRBJ1-4; no D gene can be assigned with confidence. This TCR was sampled from a man aged 65-85 years in good health. The nucleotides are TGCAGTGCTAGAGATGGGAGAGGGAAAGGTGAAAAACTGTTTTTT. Its coded protein is CSARDGRGKGEKLFF.